The 6 T cell receptor beta chains below all came from one sample that was sequenced in a study of cytomegalovirus exposure and HLA in healthy donors. PCR amplification relied on 60 Vbeta primers (plus 13 Jbeta primers). Measured with immunoSEQ multiplex PCR; TCRdb has only the in-frame clones, and not every one. The sample shows 140,000 or so clones, around 67% of them seen only once. The sequenced material came from PBMCs. The receptors originated from a young man in good health and CMV-seropositive.

The chain's CDR3 is CASSLTGRGYTEAFF. The CDR3 DNA is TGTGCCAGCAGCTTAACGGGGAGGGGGTACACTGAAGCTTTCTTT. The V call is TRBV13, the J call TRBJ1-1, with D perhaps matching TRBD1 (6 bases). Germline V lookup: CDR1 PRHDT, CDR2 FYEKMQ (reference sequence). With 2 bases removed from V and 3 bases from J, the gap between germline ends came to 13 bases. The CDR3 length is 15 residues.

V usage is TRBV19 and J usage is TRBJ1-1; weak D call: TRBD1 (6 bases). This CDR3 is built from 15 residues. Germline CDR1 reads LNHDA; CDR2 reads SQIVND (reference sequence). Between the trimmed V and J ends, which lost 1 base and 1 base, there was a span of 10 bases. CDR3 protein: CASSIVGGANTEAFF. The CDR3 coding sequence is TGTGCCAGTAGTATAGTCGGGGGGGCGAACACTGAAGCTTTCTTT. Looking up the rest from reference TRBV19 and TRBJ1-1 gives the full variable domain: DGGITQSPKYLFRKEGQNVTLSCEQNLNHDAMYWYRQDPGQGLRLIYYSQIVNDFQKGDIAEGYSVSREKKESFPLTVTSAQKNPTAFYLCASSIVGGANTEAFFGQGTRLTVV.

The gene calls are TRBV15 and TRBJ1-6, with D uncertain. V lost 0 bases and J lost 14, with 11 bases in between. The germline gives CDR1 LNHNV, CDR2 YYDKDF (reference sequence). The CDR3 consists of 13 residues. In nucleotides, the CDR3 is TGTGCCACCAGCAGAGATTCTTGGCTGGCCCTCCACTTT. The encoded protein is CATSRDSWLALHF. The full variable domain, with the rest looked up from reference TRBV15 and TRBJ1-6, is DAMVIQNPRYQVTQFGKPVTLSCSQTLNHNVMYWYQQKSSQAPKLLFHYYDKDFNNEADTPDNFQSRRPNTSFCFLDIRSPGLGDTAMYLCATSRDSWLALHFGNGTRLTVT.

This chain connects TRBV29-1 to TRBJ2-6; D gene uncertain. Looked up from germline, CDR1 is SQVTM and CDR2 is ANQGSEA. Trimming pared 7 bases from V and 0 bases from J, leaving 4 bases between. The CDR3 has 12 residues. CDR3 loop: CSARSGANVLTF. The CDR3 nucleotides read TGCAGCGCCCGCTCTGGGGCCAACGTCCTGACTTTC.

This clone was detected only a few times. This chain connects TRBV19 to TRBJ2-1, with D possibly TRBD2 on 6 matching bases. V was trimmed by 4 bases and J by 4 bases, leaving 17 bases between them. The CDR3 extends over 16 amino acids. Germline V gene sequence: CDR1 LNHDA, CDR2 SQIVND (reference sequence). The DNA for the CDR3 is TGTGCCAGTAGTAGGGGCGGGGCGTACACGTACAATGAGCAGTTCTTC. It specifies CASSRGGAYTYNEQFF.

The CDR3 sequence is CASSYGLGQGDYGYTF. CDR3 nucleotide sequence: TGTGCCAGCAGTTATGGTCTCGGTCAAGGGGACTATGGCTACACCTTC. The chain carries TRBV6-5 and TRBJ1-2; maybe TRBD1 (5 bases). V lost 3 bases to trimming and J lost 3 bases, with 17 bases between them. The CDR3 runs to 16 residues. From germline, CDR1 is MNHEY and CDR2 SVGAGI.